The 18 T cell receptor beta chains below come from one sample, sequenced in a study of CD8 T cells in Susac syndrome. cDNA came from about 0.46 to 1 ug RNA primed by random hexamers. From the immunoSEQ multiplex PCR reads, TCRdb called clonotypes with MiXCR, one entry per CDR3 protein. Of some 94,000 distinct CDR3 sequences listed, about 95% are singletons. The sequenced sample consisted of CD4+ T cells from PBMCs. The receptors derive from a human donor with Susac syndrome.

The chain recombines TRBV2 with TRBJ2-5; D possibly corresponds to TRBD1 (5 bases). The CDR3 has 13 residues. Trimming removed 6 bases at V and 6 bases at J, with 14 bases between. The germline V gene has CDR1 SNHLY and CDR2 FYNNEI. The CDR3 DNA reads as TGTGCCAGCAGGGACACAGTAAAAAAGACCCAGTACTTC. Its translation: CASRDTVKKTQYF.

J is TRBJ2-1 and V is TRBV20-1; TRBD2 matches at 9 bases. Per germline, CDR1 DFQATT and CDR2 SNEGSKA (reference sequence). This CDR3 is built from 15 residues. V lost 1 base to trimming and J lost 5 bases; unmatched junction nucleotides: 6. Written as DNA, the CDR3 is TGCAGTGCTAGAGTTTCTAGCGGGGCTCACAATGAGCAGTTCTTC. Encoded protein: CSARVSSGAHNEQFF.

This clonotype was observed a single time. The chain uses TRBV6-5 and TRBJ2-7, with 7 positions matching TRBD2. The CDR3 spans 14 residues. Looked up from germline, CDR1 is MNHEY and CDR2 is SVGAGI. The V and J ends lost 6 bases and 4 bases, in that order; junction bases with no gene match: 9. The CDR3 reads CASSSGLGAYEQYF. Here the CDR3 DNA reads TGTGCCAGCAGCTCCGGACTAGGGGCTTACGAGCAGTACTTC.

The sample holds one count of this clonotype. The V and J genes are TRBV30 and TRBJ1-2; a possible D gene is TRBD1 (5 bases). There are 12 residues in the CDR3. V lost 4 bases and J lost 2, with 8 bases in between. The germline CDR1 and CDR2 sequences are GTSNPN and SVGIG (reference sequence). CDR3 protein: CAWTGTNYGYTF. CDR3 bases: TGTGCCTGGACCGGGACCAACTATGGCTACACCTTC.

This chain connects TRBV13 to TRBJ2-7; unclear D gene. V shed 0 bases and J shed 1 base, with 7 bases lying between them. There are 14 residues in the CDR3. From germline, CDR1 is PRHDT and CDR2 FYEKMQ (reference sequence). CDR3 residues: CASSLGRLSYEQYF. The CDR3 coding sequence is TGTGCCAGCAGCTTAGGGCGGCTATCCTACGAGCAGTACTTC.

The chain links TRBV29-1 to TRBJ1-2, with D uncertain. V lost 3 bases and J lost 4, with 9 bases in between. CDR1 and CDR2 (germline): SQVTM, ANQGSEA. The CDR3 runs 12 residues. The CDR3 DNA reads as TGCAGCGTTGAGGCAGGTAGCTATGGCTACACCTTC. This translates into CSVEAGSYGYTF.

The J gene is TRBJ2-3, the V gene TRBV3-1; no clear D. V was clipped by 4 bases and J by 3 bases, with 11 bases between them. Germline CDR1 is LGHDT and CDR2 is YNNKEL (reference sequence). The CDR3 is 14 amino acids. This chain's CDR3 is CASSLRTRTDTQYF. The CDR3, as DNA: TGTGCCAGCAGCCTCCGGACCCGGACAGATACGCAGTATTTT.

The chain uses TRBV6-2 or TRBV6-3 and TRBJ1-1, with TRBD1 as a possible D gene (5 bases). The CDR3 spans 14 residues. The germline V and J ends were trimmed by 4 bases and 4 bases, with 13 bases remaining between them. Germline values: CDR1 MNHEY, CDR2 SVGEGT. The CDR3 DNA follows: TGTGCCAGCAGTTCTCTATTGGGGGGCACTGAAGCTTTCTTT. Its translation: CASSSLLGGTEAFF.

V is TRBV11-2 and J is TRBJ2-3; D possibly corresponds to TRBD2 (7 bases). The CDR3 totals 17 residues. Germline V gene lookup returns CDR1 SGHAT and CDR2 FQNNGV. Trimming removed 4 bases from V and 2 bases from J, with 19 bases in between. The CDR3, as DNA: TGTGCCAGCAGCTGGGGGGGGCAGGCCAGTACCACAGATACGCAGTATTTT. This sequence encodes CASSWGGQASTTDTQYF.

The rearrangement joins TRBV3-1 to TRBJ1-1, with no clear D. Trimming left V 0 bases short and J 1 base short, with 6 bases between. Germline V CDR1 and CDR2: LGHDT, YNNKEL (reference sequence). The CDR3 is 14 residues long. The CDR3 region is CASSQDWGNTEAFF. The CDR3 region has the DNA TGTGCCAGCAGCCAAGATTGGGGGAACACTGAAGCTTTCTTT.

DNA for the CDR3: TGTGCCTGGAGCCCTATCCCAGGGGTAAGTTCACCCCTCCACTTT. Amino acids: CAWSPIPGVSSPLHF. The chain has TRBV30 and TRBJ1-6; a weak D match, TRBD1 (6 bases). The CDR3 is 15 residues long. Trimming stripped 3 bases from V and 9 bases from J, with 18 bases between. Looked up from germline, CDR1 is GTSNPN and CDR2 is SVGIG (reference sequence).

The chain joins TRBV20-1 to TRBJ1-1; D call uncertain. This CDR3 comprises 10 residues. V shed 1 base and J shed 4 bases, with 1 base lying between them. The germline gives CDR1 DFQATT, CDR2 SNEGSKA (reference sequence). The CDR3 sequence: CSARVTEAFF. The CDR3 DNA reads as TGCAGTGCTAGAGTCACTGAAGCTTTCTTT.

The rearrangement uses TRBV7-2 and TRBJ2-1; D tentatively fits TRBD1 or TRBD2 (5 bases each). This CDR3 spans 15 amino acids. The germline V and J ends were trimmed by 5 bases and 1 base, with 12 bases remaining between them. The germline V gene encodes CDR1 SGHTA and CDR2 FQGNSA. DNA for the CDR3: TGTGCCAGCAGCCCAAAGTGGGGGTCCTACAATGAGCAGTTCTTC. Translated, it gives CASSPKWGSYNEQFF.

J is TRBJ2-3 and V is TRBV4-1, with no clear D. Between the trimmed V and J ends, which lost 4 bases and 0 bases, there was a span of 11 bases. Germline assignment: CDR1 MGHRA and CDR2 YSYEKL. The CDR3 contains 15 residues. The CDR3 region has the DNA TGCGCCAGCAGCCCCTTTGGGGTGAGCACAGATACGCAGTATTTT. It codes for CASSPFGVSTDTQYF.

The V and J genes are TRBV4-1 and TRBJ1-1; maybe TRBD1 (5 bases). The ends were cut back, 4 bases at V and 5 bases at J, with 17 bases in the middle. The germline V gene encodes CDR1 MGHRA and CDR2 YSYEKL. This CDR3 is 15 amino acids long. The CDR3 reads CASSRSPGGETEAFF. CDR3 sequence (DNA): TGCGCCAGCAGCCGATCACCTGGGGGGGAGACTGAAGCTTTCTTT.

The chain links TRBV29-1 to TRBJ2-7; no reliable D call. Germline V CDR1 and CDR2: SQVTM, ANQGSEA. The CDR3 sequence is 13 residues long. Trimming cost V 2 bases and J 0 bases, with 8 bases left between them. The CDR3 DNA is TGCAGCGTTGAAAGCCGATTCTCCTACGAGCAGTACTTC. This encodes CSVESRFSYEQYF.

This chain connects TRBV12-5 to TRBJ2-1; tentative D call: TRBD1 (6 bases). Germline CDR1 reads LGHNT; CDR2 reads FRNRAP. V lost 5 bases, J lost 8 bases, and 7 bases lay in between. CDR3 length equals 11 residues. The CDR3 sequence is CASGRGYEQFF. DNA for the CDR3: TGTGCTAGTGGTAGGGGGTATGAGCAGTTCTTC.

The chain combines TRBV7-3 with TRBJ2-7; maybe TRBD2 (7 bases). The V and J ends lost 1 base and 2 bases respectively, with 12 bases between them. In germline, CDR1 is SGHTA, CDR2 FQGTGA. The CDR3 is made up of 15 amino acids. The DNA for the CDR3 is TGTGCCAGCAGCTTAAACGGGGGGCCCACCTACGAGCAGTACTTC. Translated: CASSLNGGPTYEQYF.